These 32 T cell receptor beta chains originate from one sample sequenced in a study of OX40 agonist ivuxolimab in advanced cancers. TCRdb's table, derived via immunoSEQ multiplex PCR, lists solely in-frame clones and lacks some. The profile covers approximately 72,000 clones, with about 91% appearing a single time and 0.8% to 0.9% taken by the ten largest. Sequences were derived from CD4+ or CD8+ T cells sorted from blood, sampled in a trial of the OX40 agonist ivuxolimab. The receptors originated from an adult with an advanced solid tumor such as melanoma, head and neck, liver or kidney cancer.

CDR3 DNA sequence: TGCGCCAGCAGCCAAGATCGTCTCCGGATGCTTGAGCAGTTCTTC. Translated: CASSQDRLRMLEQFF. The J gene is TRBJ2-1, the V gene TRBV4-3; D not resolved. V lost 0 bases, J lost 9 bases, and 15 bases lay in between. The length of the CDR3 is 15 residues. The V gene's germline CDR1 is LGHNA and CDR2 YSLEER.

CDR3 in amino acids: CASSQRTSGIYNEQFF. The CDR3 region has the DNA TGCGCCAGCAGCCAGAGGACTAGCGGGATCTACAATGAGCAGTTCTTC. The chain carries TRBV4-3 and TRBJ2-1; 12 bases fit TRBD2. In germline, CDR1 is LGHNA, CDR2 YSLEER. The CDR3 is 16 residues long. Germline trimming cut 3 bases from V and 3 bases from J; bases unmatched to any gene: 3.

This clone was counted only a few times. This chain links TRBV6-5 with TRBJ2-1; D is unresolved. The germline V and J ends were trimmed by 6 bases and 4 bases, with 16 bases remaining between them. This CDR3 is built from 15 residues. CDR1 and CDR2 (germline): MNHEY, SVGAGI. CDR3 coding DNA: TGTGCCAGCAGGCCGCCCGGCGCGAGATACAATGAGCAGTTCTTC. As protein: CASRPPGARYNEQFF.

This chain uses TRBV6-6 with TRBJ2-3; TRBD2 aligns across 11 bases. The J segment lost 10 bases and the V segment lost 0 bases, leaving 6 bases of the junction unmatched. Germline V gene sequence: CDR1 MNHNY, CDR2 SVGAGI (reference sequence). The CDR3 runs to 15 residues. The CDR3 nucleotides are TGTGCCAGCAGTTACTCGTTTCCTAGCGGGGGGCCGCAGTATTTT. Translation gives CASSYSFPSGGPQYF.

V gene TRBV5-4 combines with J gene TRBJ1-4, with 7 nucleotides matching TRBD1. J was trimmed by 8 bases and V by 4 bases; bases with no gene match: 11. Germline CDR1 SGHNT, CDR2 YYREEE (reference sequence). The CDR3 is 15 amino acids. CDR3 nucleotides: TGTGCCAGCAGCCCCTCAACAGGGGTGGGGGAAAAACTGTTTTTT. Residues: CASSPSTGVGEKLFF.

The chain carries TRBV7-2 and TRBJ2-4; no clear D gene. V lost 2 bases and J lost 0, with 14 bases in between. Per the germline V gene, CDR1 is SGHTA and CDR2 is FQGNSA. This CDR3 spans 17 amino acids. DNA of the CDR3: TGTGCCAGCAGCTTAACATACAGCGTCCTAGCCAAAAACATTCAGTACTTC. This translates into CASSLTYSVLAKNIQYF.

The rearrangement uses TRBV27 and TRBJ2-2, with 7 nucleotides matching TRBD2. The CDR3 is 16 amino acids. V shed 3 bases, J shed 4 bases, and the junction held 8 bases outside the gene matches. CDR1 and CDR2 from the germline V gene are MNHEY and SMNVEV (reference sequence). The CDR3 DNA reads as TGTGCCAGCAGTTTGGGGCTAGCGGCGGTCACCGGGGAGCTGTTTTTT. Its protein product is CASSLGLAAVTGELFF.

The chain is built from TRBV14 and TRBJ2-1; D gene unclear. Trimming removed 0 bases from V and 0 bases from J, with 9 bases in between. Germline V gene sequence: CDR1 SGHDN, CDR2 FVKESK. The CDR3 spans 16 residues. CDR3 residues: CASSQDLLSSYNEQFF. CDR3 DNA: TGTGCCAGCAGCCAAGATTTGCTGTCCTCCTACAATGAGCAGTTCTTC.

The chain employs TRBV7-2 and TRBJ2-7; 8 positions agree with TRBD2. V shed 1 base and J 0 bases; nucleotides not matched to a gene: 5. The CDR3 spans 16 residues. Germline CDR1 and CDR2: SGHTA and FQGNSA. Here the CDR3 DNA reads TGTGCCAGCAGCTTAGATCTAGGACTAGCCTCCTACGAGCAGTACTTC. Translation: CASSLDLGLASYEQYF.

The chain carries TRBV4-2 and TRBJ2-5; D is possibly TRBD1 (5 bases). The germline CDR1 and CDR2 sequences are LGHNA and YNFKEQ. V lost 2 bases and J 1 base, leaving 8 bases between the germline ends. The CDR3 totals 14 residues. In DNA, the CDR3 is TGTGCCAGCAGCCAAAGGGGTACCCAAGAGACCCAGTACTTC. It codes for CASSQRGTQETQYF.

The J gene is TRBJ2-3, the V gene TRBV7-3, with D perhaps given as TRBD1 or TRBD2 (5 bases each). The V end lost 1 base, the J end lost 1 base, and 6 bases lay between the germline ends. The CDR3 contains 14 residues. Germline V gene sequence: CDR1 SGHTA, CDR2 FQGTGA. The CDR3 coding sequence is TGTGCCAGCAGCTTAATGGGGGGCACAGATACGCAGTATTTT. This sequence encodes CASSLMGGTDTQYF.

CDR3 protein: CAIGTARYGYTF. CDR3 nucleotides: TGTGCCATCGGGACGGCGAGATATGGCTACACCTTC. The chain employs TRBV10-3 and TRBJ1-2, with D tentatively TRBD1 (5 bases). In germline, CDR1 is ENHRY, CDR2 SYGVKD. This CDR3 region has 12 residues. The germline V and J ends were trimmed by 8 bases and 5 bases, with 12 bases remaining between them.

Of note for this clone: Other DNA sequences in this specimen translate into the identical CDR3. This sequence joins TRBV7-9 and TRBJ1-2; no clear D gene. V was clipped by 1 base and J by 5 bases, with 5 bases between them. This CDR3 contains 12 residues. Germline V gene lookup returns CDR1 SEHNR and CDR2 FQNEAQ (reference sequence). The CDR3 region is CASSLDSYGYTF. The CDR3 nucleotides are TGTGCCAGCAGCTTAGACAGTTATGGCTACACCTTC.

This clone rates as medium-sized. The CDR3 loop is CASSLDPLGAGELFF. In nucleotides, the CDR3 is TGCGCCAGCAGCTTGGATCCTCTGGGGGCCGGGGAGCTGTTTTTT. The V and J genes are TRBV5-1 and TRBJ2-2, with D perhaps assigned TRBD1 or TRBD2 (5 bases each). Germline CDR1 and CDR2: SGHRS and YFSETQ. With 0 bases removed from V and 6 bases from J, the gap between germline ends came to 12 bases. The CDR3 length is 15 residues. The full variable domain, its missing parts supplied by reference TRBV5-1 and TRBJ2-2, is KAGVTQTPRYLIKTRGQQVTLSCSPISGHRSVSWYQQTPGQGLQFLFEYFSETQRNKGNFPGRFSGRQFSNSRSEMNVSTLELGDSALYLCASSLDPLGAGELFFGEGSRLTVL.

The chain joins TRBV18 to TRBJ1-1, with a weak D call TRBD1 (5 bases). This CDR3 is built from 15 residues. CDR1 and CDR2 from the germline V gene are KGHSH and LQKENI. Trimming removed 8 bases at V and 2 bases at J, with 18 bases between. CDR3 in DNA: TGTGCCAGCACAGAAACTACAGGAATTAACACTGAAGCTTTCTTT. Translated, it gives CASTETTGINTEAFF.

The V call is TRBV28, the J call TRBJ1-2, with TRBD1 matching 7 bases. Per germline, CDR1 MDHEN and CDR2 SYDVKM. V gave up 5 bases and J gave up 8 bases; unmatched junction bases: 8. This CDR3 spans 13 amino acids. This CDR3 reads CASSGTAKEGYTF. The CDR3 coding sequence is TGTGCCAGCAGTGGGACAGCGAAGGAGGGCTACACCTTC.

The rearrangement joins TRBV7-8 to TRBJ1-1, with 10 bases lining up with TRBD1. The V segment lost 7 bases and the J segment 4 bases; nucleotides outside the gene matches: 3. The CDR3 sequence is 13 residues long. The germline gives CDR1 SGHVS, CDR2 FQNEAQ. The CDR3: CASTRTGGTEAFF. CDR3 DNA sequence: TGTGCCAGCACCCGGACAGGGGGCACTGAAGCTTTCTTT.

The V call is TRBV7-2, the J call TRBJ2-2; 8 nucleotides align to TRBD1. Germline V gives CDR1 SGHTA, CDR2 FQGNSA. This CDR3 is 14 amino acids long. Unmatched junction bases numbered 4, after V lost 4 bases and J lost 6 bases. In DNA, the CDR3 is TGTGCCAGCAGCTCCGCAGGGGGCTCCGGGGAGCTGTTTTTT. Amino acid sequence: CASSSAGGSGELFF.

The chain joins TRBV7-2 to TRBJ2-7; TRBD2 aligns across 10 bases. Losses at the gene ends were 0 bases for V and 6 bases for J; bases not matched to a gene: 8. CDR1 is SGHTA, CDR2 FQGNSA, per germline. This CDR3 is 16 amino acids long. The CDR3 DNA follows: TGTGCCAGCAGCTTAGCCAGCGGGGGGGCCAGGCCCGAGCAGTACTTC. Amino acid sequence: CASSLASGGARPEQYF.

The chain couples TRBV19 to TRBJ1-4; D remains unclear. CDR1 and CDR2 from the germline V gene are LNHDA and SQIVND (reference sequence). The length of the CDR3 is 14 residues. V was cut by 4 bases and J by 4 bases, with 10 bases left in between. In nucleotides, the CDR3 is TGTGCCAGTAGTACCCGAGGCGTTAATGAAAAACTGTTTTTT. Translating it yields CASSTRGVNEKLFF. The whole variable domain, filled in from reference TRBV19 and TRBJ1-4, reads DGGITQSPKYLFRKEGQNVTLSCEQNLNHDAMYWYRQDPGQGLRLIYYSQIVNDFQKGDIAEGYSVSREKKESFPLTVTSAQKNPTAFYLCASSTRGVNEKLFFGSGTQLSVL.

The V and J genes are TRBV2 and TRBJ2-5; 7 bases are shared with TRBD1. The germline gives CDR1 SNHLY, CDR2 FYNNEI. The CDR3 has 12 residues. The junction had 3 bases not matched to a gene; V was cut back by 7 bases and J by 4 bases. The CDR3 region is CASNNRGETQYF. The CDR3 bases are TGTGCCAGCAACAACAGGGGAGAGACCCAGTACTTC. Full variable domain (rest looked up from reference TRBV2 and TRBJ2-5): EPEVTQTPSHQVTQMGQEVILRCVPISNHLYFYWYRQILGQKVEFLVSFYNNEISEKSEIFDDQFSVERPDGSNFTLKIRSTKLEDSAMYFCASNNRGETQYFGPGTRLLVL.

The rearrangement uses TRBV5-6 and TRBJ1-5; D not certain. Deletions cut 0 bases from V and 4 bases from J, with 5 bases between. Germline V gene data show CDR1 as SGHDT and CDR2 as YYEEEE. The CDR3 runs to 13 residues. The CDR3 region has the DNA TGTGCCAGCAGCTTGGGAGTAAATCAGCCCCAGCATTTT. Translating it yields CASSLGVNQPQHF.

The V call is TRBV18, the J call TRBJ1-5, with 12 bases aligning to TRBD1. Looked up from germline, CDR1 is KGHSH and CDR2 is LQKENI. Germline trimming cut 5 bases from V and 7 bases from J; bases unmatched to any gene: 9. CDR3 size: 16 residues. CDR3 sequence (DNA): TGTGCCAGCTCAAAATCCGGGACAGGGGGCGGACAGCCCCAGCATTTT. Protein sequence: CASSKSGTGGGQPQHF.

The chain recombines TRBV9 with TRBJ2-2, with TRBD1 as a possible D gene (6 bases). Germline CDR1 reads SGDLS; CDR2 reads YYNGEE. Trimming cost V 3 bases and J 7 bases, with 25 bases left between them. The CDR3 extends over 18 amino acids. The CDR3 reads CASSGGLDSQIQGGELFF. DNA for the CDR3: TGTGCCAGCAGCGGGGGTCTGGACAGCCAAATACAGGGCGGGGAGCTGTTTTTT.

This chain uses TRBV2 with TRBJ1-5; the match to TRBD1 covers 10 bases. CDR1 is SNHLY, CDR2 FYNNEI, per germline. V shed 4 bases and J 5 bases; nucleotides not matched to a gene: 11. The CDR3 length is 17 residues. CDR3 bases: TGTGCCAGCAGTGTCGTCTCCGGGACAGGGGTTGATCAGCCCCAGCATTTT. It codes for CASSVVSGTGVDQPQHF.

J is TRBJ1-6 and V is TRBV6-6; D unresolved. In germline, CDR1 is MNHNY, CDR2 SVGAGI (reference sequence). V shed 4 bases and J shed 6 bases, with 10 bases lying between them. CDR3 length: 14 amino acids. This CDR3 reads CASSSGRSNSPLHF. In nucleotides, the CDR3 is TGTGCCAGCAGTTCTGGCAGATCTAATTCACCCCTCCACTTT.

The chain uses TRBV5-4 and TRBJ2-3; D remains unclear. V dropped 5 bases and J dropped 2 bases, with 6 bases sitting between them. The CDR3 is 12 residues long. In germline, CDR1 is SGHNT, CDR2 YYREEE (reference sequence). DNA of the CDR3: TGTGCCAGCAGGGGATACACAGATACGCAGTATTTT. Amino acid sequence: CASRGYTDTQYF.

The chain has TRBV6-5 and TRBJ2-5, with D tentatively TRBD1 (6 bases). V was clipped by 5 bases and J by 5 bases, with 12 bases between them. CDR1 is MNHEY, CDR2 SVGAGI, per germline. This CDR3 region has 13 residues. CDR3 nucleotides: TGTGCCAGCAGTCGACAGGAGTGGGAGACCCAGTACTTC. This sequence encodes CASSRQEWETQYF.

The CDR3 sequence is CAISVEAGPMDEQFF. The CDR3 DNA reads TGTGCCATCAGTGTCGAAGCGGGGCCTATGGATGAGCAGTTCTTC. J is TRBJ2-1 and V is TRBV10-3; the match to TRBD2 covers 7 bases. The CDR3 runs to 15 residues. V was clipped by 4 bases and J by 8 bases; unmatched bases: 11. The V gene's germline CDR1 is ENHRY and CDR2 SYGVKD.

This chain uses TRBV4-1 with TRBJ1-3; 8 nucleotides align to TRBD1. V lost 1 base, J lost 0 bases, and 5 bases stayed unmatched. CDR3 length: 17 amino acids. The germline gives CDR1 MGHRA, CDR2 YSYEKL. The CDR3: CASSQVGTGRSGNTIYF. The CDR3 DNA is TGCGCCAGCAGCCAAGTTGGGACAGGCCGCTCTGGAAACACCATATATTTT.

The chain joins TRBV5-1 to TRBJ2-7; 9 bases agree with TRBD1. The ends lost 0 bases at V and 4 bases at J; junction bases unmatched: 11. Germline-derived CDR1 and CDR2 are SGHRS and YFSETQ. The CDR3 is 17 residues long. The CDR3 coding sequence is TGCGCCAGCAGCTTGGGGGCTCCGGGACAGGGCGGGTACGAGCAGTACTTC. Translation: CASSLGAPGQGGYEQYF.

Only one count was recorded for this clone. The V gene is TRBV11-2, the J gene TRBJ2-5; 9 bases match TRBD1. With V trimmed by 3 bases and J by 6 bases, 5 bases remained unmatched. The CDR3 extends over 14 amino acids. In germline, CDR1 is SGHAT, CDR2 FQNNGV. CDR3 in DNA: TGTGCCAGCAGCTTTCAACAGGGGGCGCAGACCCAGTACTTC. Encoded protein: CASSFQQGAQTQYF. Full variable domain (outside the CDR3, taken from reference TRBV11-2 and TRBJ2-5): EAGVAQSPRYKIIEKRQSVAFWCNPISGHATLYWYQQILGQGPKLLIQFQNNGVVDDSQLPKDRFSAERLKGVDSTLKIQPAKLEDSAVYLCASSFQQGAQTQYFGPGTRLLVL.